The sequence of this T cell receptor beta chain was determined in a study of blood T cell repertoires in COVID-19. The CDR3 loop spans 15 amino acids. Germline-derived CDR1 and CDR2 are MGHRA and YSYEKL. Trimming pared 3 bases from V and 0 bases from J, leaving 8 bases between. Authors' analysis steps: Estimated nucleated cell counts came from reference gene primer amplification. The table came from immunoSEQ multiplex PCR; TCRdb's copy has only in-frame clones and leaves some out. V, J and clone size are those of that table, while D and trimming were read from the DNA. The table shows some 180,000 clones, with about three quarters occurring only once.

The gene calls are TRBV4-1 and TRBJ2-2; possibly TRBD1 for D (6 bases). Sequencing used peripheral blood. This receptor was identified in a woman aged 45-59 years with active or convalescent COVID-19. This CDR3 reads CASSHGQPNTGELFF. CDR3 in DNA: TGCGCCAGCAGCCATGGACAGCCGAACACCGGGGAGCTGTTTTTT.